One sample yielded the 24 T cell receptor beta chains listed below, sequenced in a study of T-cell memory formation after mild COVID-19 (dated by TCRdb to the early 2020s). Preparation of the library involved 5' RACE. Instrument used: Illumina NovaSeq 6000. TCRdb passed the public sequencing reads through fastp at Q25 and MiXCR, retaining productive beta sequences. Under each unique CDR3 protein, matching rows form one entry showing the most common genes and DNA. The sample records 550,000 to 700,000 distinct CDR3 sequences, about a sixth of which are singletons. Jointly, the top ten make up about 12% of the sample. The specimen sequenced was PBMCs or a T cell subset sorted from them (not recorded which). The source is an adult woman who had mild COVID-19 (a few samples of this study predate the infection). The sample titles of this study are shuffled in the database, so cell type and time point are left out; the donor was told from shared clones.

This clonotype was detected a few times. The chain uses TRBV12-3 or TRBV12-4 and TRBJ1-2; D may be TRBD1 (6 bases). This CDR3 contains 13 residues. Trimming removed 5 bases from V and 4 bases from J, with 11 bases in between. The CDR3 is CASSADSRYGYTF. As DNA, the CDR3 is TGTGCCAGCAGTGCGGACAGCCGCTATGGCTACACCTTC.

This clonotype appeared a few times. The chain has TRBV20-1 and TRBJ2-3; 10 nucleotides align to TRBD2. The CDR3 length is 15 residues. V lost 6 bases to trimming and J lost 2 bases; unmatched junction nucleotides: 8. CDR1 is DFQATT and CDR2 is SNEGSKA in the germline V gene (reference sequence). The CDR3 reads CSAQPGTSATDTQYF. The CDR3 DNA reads TGCAGTGCCCAACCCGGGACTAGCGCCACAGATACGCAGTATTTT.

For the CDR3, the DNA is TGTGCCAGCAGCCAAGGAATGGGTAGCACAGATACGCAGTATTTT. Its protein is CASSQGMGSTDTQYF. V usage is TRBV14 and J usage is TRBJ2-3; D gene unclear. Trimming shortened V by 1 base and J by 0 bases, and 8 bases separated the two germline ends. Germline V gives CDR1 SGHDN, CDR2 FVKESK. The CDR3 has 15 amino acids.

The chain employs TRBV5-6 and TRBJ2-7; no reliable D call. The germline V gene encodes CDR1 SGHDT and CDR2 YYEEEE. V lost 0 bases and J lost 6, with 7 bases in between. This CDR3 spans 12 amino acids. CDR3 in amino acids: CASSLAVREQYF. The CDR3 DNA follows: TGTGCCAGCAGCTTGGCTGTCCGCGAGCAGTACTTC.

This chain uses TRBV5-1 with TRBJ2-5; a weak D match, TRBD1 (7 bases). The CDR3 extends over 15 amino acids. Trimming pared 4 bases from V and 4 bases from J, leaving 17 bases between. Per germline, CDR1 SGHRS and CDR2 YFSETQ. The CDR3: CASSQDRRGPETQYF. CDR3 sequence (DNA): TGCGCCAGCAGCCAGGACAGGAGGGGTCCAGAGACCCAGTACTTC.

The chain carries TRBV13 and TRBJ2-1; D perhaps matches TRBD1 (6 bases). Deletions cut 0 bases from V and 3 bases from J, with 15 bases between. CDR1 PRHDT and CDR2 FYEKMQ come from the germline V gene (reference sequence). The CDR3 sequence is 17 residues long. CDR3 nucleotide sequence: TGTGCCAGCAGCTTAGGATACAGGGCAGTGAACTACAATGAGCAGTTCTTC. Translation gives CASSLGYRAVNYNEQFF.

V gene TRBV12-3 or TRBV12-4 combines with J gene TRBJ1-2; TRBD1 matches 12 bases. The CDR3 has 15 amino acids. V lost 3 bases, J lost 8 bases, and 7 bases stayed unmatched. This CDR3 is CASSLPGQGAWGYTF. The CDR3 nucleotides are TGTGCCAGCAGTTTGCCGGGACAGGGGGCCTGGGGCTACACCTTC.

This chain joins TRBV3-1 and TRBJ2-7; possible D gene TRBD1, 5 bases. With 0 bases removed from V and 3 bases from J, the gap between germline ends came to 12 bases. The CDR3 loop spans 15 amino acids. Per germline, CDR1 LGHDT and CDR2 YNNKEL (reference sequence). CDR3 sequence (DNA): TGTGCCAGCAGCCAAGAAAGTCAGGGTATCTACGAGCAGTACTTC. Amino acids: CASSQESQGIYEQYF.

CDR3 residues: CASSMQALAGPTNTEAFF. The CDR3 bases are TGTGCCAGCAGCATGCAGGCTTTGGCAGGGCCAACCAACACTGAAGCTTTCTTT. The rearrangement links TRBV7-6 to TRBJ1-1; possible D gene TRBD1, 5 bases. Trimming pared 5 bases from V and 2 bases from J, leaving 24 bases between. The CDR3 is made up of 18 amino acids. The germline gives CDR1 SGHVS, CDR2 FNYEAQ. Full variable domain (outside the CDR3, taken from reference TRBV7-6 and TRBJ1-1): GAGVSQSPRYKVTKRGQDVALRCDPISGHVSLYWYRQALGQGPEFLTYFNYEAQQDKSGLPNDRFSAERPEGSISTLTIQRTEQRDSAMYRCASSMQALAGPTNTEAFFGQGTRLTVV.

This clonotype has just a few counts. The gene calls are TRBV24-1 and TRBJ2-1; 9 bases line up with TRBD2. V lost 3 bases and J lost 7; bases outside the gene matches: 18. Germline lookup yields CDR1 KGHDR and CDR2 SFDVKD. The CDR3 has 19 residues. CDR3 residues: CATSDPYAPVAGVRNEQFF. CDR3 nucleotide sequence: TGTGCCACCAGTGATCCATATGCCCCGGTAGCGGGAGTAAGGAATGAGCAGTTCTTC.

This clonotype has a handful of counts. The CDR3 DNA sequence: TGTGCCAGCAGCGAAACCAATAGCGGGAGGGCCGTATATGAGCAGTTCTTC. Protein sequence: CASSETNSGRAVYEQFF. The gene calls are TRBV13 and TRBJ2-1; 11 bases are a match to TRBD2. In germline, CDR1 is PRHDT, CDR2 FYEKMQ (reference sequence). The length of the CDR3 is 17 residues. Trimming took 5 bases from V and 8 from J; bases not matched to a gene: 14.

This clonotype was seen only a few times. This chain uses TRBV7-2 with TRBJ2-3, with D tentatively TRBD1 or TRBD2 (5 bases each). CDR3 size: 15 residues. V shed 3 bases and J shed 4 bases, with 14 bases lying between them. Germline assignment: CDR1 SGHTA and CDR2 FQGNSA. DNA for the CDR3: TGTGCCAGCAGCTTCCATGGGACCGCGGCAGATACGCAGTATTTT. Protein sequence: CASSFHGTAADTQYF.

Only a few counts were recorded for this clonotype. The CDR3 is CSAMWGGTDTQYF. DNA for the CDR3: TGCAGTGCTATGTGGGGGGGCACAGATACGCAGTATTTT. The chain couples TRBV20-1 to TRBJ2-3; D might be TRBD2 (6 bases). Germline CDR1 and CDR2: DFQATT and SNEGSKA (reference sequence). V lost 4 bases to trimming and J lost 1 base, with 9 bases between them. The CDR3 has 13 amino acids.

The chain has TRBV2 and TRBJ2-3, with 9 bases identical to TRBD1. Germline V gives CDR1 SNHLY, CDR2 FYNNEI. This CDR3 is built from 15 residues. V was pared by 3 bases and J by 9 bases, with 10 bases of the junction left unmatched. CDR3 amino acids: CASSEGQGPRRTQYF. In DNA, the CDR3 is TGTGCCAGCAGTGAGGGACAGGGACCGCGGCGGACGCAGTATTTT.

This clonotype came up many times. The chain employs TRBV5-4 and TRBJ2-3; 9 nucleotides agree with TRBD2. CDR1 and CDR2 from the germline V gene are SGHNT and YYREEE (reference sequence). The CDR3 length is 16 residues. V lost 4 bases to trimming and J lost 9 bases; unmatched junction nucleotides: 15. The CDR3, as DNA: TGTGCCAGCAGCGAAGTAGCGGGGGCCCCCCTCGGGACGCAGTATTTT. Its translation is CASSEVAGAPLGTQYF.

The CDR3 coding sequence is TGTGCCAGCAGCCAAGATCCGGTAGCGGGCCTCACTCGCACAGATACGCAGTATTTT. It specifies CASSQDPVAGLTRTDTQYF. The chain has TRBV3-1 and TRBJ2-3; 7 positions agree with TRBD2. The ends lost 0 bases at V and 1 base at J; junction bases unmatched: 13. This CDR3 region has 19 residues. CDR1 is LGHDT and CDR2 is YNNKEL in the germline V gene (reference sequence).

For the CDR3, the DNA is TGTGCCAGCAGCCCCGGACCGAGACACCAAGAGACCCAGTACTTC. This sequence encodes CASSPGPRHQETQYF. The chain carries TRBV5-6 and TRBJ2-5; unclear D gene. Germline V gene lookup returns CDR1 SGHDT and CDR2 YYEEEE. CDR3 length: 15 amino acids. Deletions cut 4 bases from V and 0 bases from J, with 13 bases between.

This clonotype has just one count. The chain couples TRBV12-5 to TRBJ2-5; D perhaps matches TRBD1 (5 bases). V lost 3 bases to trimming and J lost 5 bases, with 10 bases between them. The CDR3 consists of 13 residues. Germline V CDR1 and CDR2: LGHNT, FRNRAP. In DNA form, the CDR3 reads TGTGCTAGTGGTTTTCCGCAGGGTGAGACCCAGTACTTC. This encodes CASGFPQGETQYF. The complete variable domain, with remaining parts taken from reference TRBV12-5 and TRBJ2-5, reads DARVTQTPRHKVTEMGQEVTMRCQPILGHNTVFWYRQTMMQGLELLAYFRNRAPLDDSGMPKDRFSAEMPDATLATLKIQPSEPRDSAVYFCASGFPQGETQYFGPGTRLLVL.

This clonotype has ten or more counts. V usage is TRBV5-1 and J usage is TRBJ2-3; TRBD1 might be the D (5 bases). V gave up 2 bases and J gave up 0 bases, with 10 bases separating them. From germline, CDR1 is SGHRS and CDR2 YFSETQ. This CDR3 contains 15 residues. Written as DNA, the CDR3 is TGCGCCAGCAGCTTTGGGGCAGACAGCACAGATACGCAGTATTTT. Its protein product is CASSFGADSTDTQYF.

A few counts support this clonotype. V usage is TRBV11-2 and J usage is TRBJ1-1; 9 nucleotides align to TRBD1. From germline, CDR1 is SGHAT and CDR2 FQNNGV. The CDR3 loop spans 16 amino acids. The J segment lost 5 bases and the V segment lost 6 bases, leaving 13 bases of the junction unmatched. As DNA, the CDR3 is TGTGCCAGCAGGTCAGGGGGACAGGGACGGTGGACTGAAGCTTTCTTT. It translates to CASRSGGQGRWTEAFF.

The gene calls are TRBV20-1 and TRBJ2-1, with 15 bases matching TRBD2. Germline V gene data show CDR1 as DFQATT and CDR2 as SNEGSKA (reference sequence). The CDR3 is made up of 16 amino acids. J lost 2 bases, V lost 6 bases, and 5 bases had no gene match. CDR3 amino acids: CSALGLAGGPYNEQFF. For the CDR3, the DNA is TGCAGTGCCTTAGGACTAGCGGGAGGGCCCTACAATGAGCAGTTCTTC.

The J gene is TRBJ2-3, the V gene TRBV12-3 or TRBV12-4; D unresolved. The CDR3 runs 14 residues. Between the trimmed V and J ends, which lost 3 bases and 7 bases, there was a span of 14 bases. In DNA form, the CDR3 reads TGTGCCAGCAGTTTTGGGGTCGAGGAATATACGCAGTATTTT. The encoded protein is CASSFGVEEYTQYF.

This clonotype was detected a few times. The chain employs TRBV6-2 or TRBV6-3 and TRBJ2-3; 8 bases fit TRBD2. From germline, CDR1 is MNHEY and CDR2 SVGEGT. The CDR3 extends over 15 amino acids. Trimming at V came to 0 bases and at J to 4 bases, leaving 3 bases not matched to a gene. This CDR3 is CASSYSGLASDTQYF. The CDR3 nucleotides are TGTGCCAGCAGTTACTCTGGACTAGCATCAGATACGCAGTATTTT.

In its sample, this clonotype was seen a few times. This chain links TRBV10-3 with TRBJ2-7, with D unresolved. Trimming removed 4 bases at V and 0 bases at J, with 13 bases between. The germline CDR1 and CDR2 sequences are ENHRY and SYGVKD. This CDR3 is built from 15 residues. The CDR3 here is CAISGESFSSYEQYF. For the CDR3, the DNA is TGTGCCATCAGTGGTGAGAGCTTCAGCTCCTACGAGCAGTACTTC.